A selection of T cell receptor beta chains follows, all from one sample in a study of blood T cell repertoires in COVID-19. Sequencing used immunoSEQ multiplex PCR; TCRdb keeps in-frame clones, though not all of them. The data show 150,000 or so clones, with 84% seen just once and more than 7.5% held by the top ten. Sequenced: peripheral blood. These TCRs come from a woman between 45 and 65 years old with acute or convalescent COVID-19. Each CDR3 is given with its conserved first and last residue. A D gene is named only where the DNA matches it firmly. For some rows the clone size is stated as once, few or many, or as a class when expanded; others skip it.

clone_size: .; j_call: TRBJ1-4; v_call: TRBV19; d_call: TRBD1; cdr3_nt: TGTGCCAGTAGAGATACGACAGGGAAGCAGGAAAAACTGTTTTTT; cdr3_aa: CASRDTTGKQEKLFF
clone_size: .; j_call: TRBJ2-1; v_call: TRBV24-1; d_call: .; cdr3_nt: TGTGCCACCAGCTCCGACAGGACCTTGGATGAGCAGTTCTTC; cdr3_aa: CATSSDRTLDEQFF
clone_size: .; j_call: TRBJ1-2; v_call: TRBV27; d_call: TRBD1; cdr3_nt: TGTGCCAGCCTAAAAGGAGGGGGCGTGGGAGGCTACACCTTC; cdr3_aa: CASLKGGGVGGYTF
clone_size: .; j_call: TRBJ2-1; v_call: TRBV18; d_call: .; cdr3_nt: TGTGCCAGCTCACCCCCGGGTCTATACAATGAGCAGTTCTTC; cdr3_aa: CASSPPGLYNEQFF
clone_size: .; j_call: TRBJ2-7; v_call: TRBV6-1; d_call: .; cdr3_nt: TGTGCCAGCAGTGATTGGGGGCTGGAGCAGTACTTC; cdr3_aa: CASSDWGLEQYF
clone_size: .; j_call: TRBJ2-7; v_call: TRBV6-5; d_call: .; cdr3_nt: TGTGCCAGCAGCTTAGGGACCTCAGGGGGGTACGAGCAGTACTTC; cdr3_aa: CASSLGTSGGYEQYF
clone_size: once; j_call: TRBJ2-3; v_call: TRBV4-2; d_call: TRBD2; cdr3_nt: TGTGCCAGCAGCCAAGTCGTAGCGGGGGGGTCAGATACGCAGTATTTT; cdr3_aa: CASSQVVAGGSDTQYF
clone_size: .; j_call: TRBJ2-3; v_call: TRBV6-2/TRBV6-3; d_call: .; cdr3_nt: TGTGCCAGCAGTTACACCGGGGTTACGGGCACAGATACGCAGTATTTT; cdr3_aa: CASSYTGVTGTDTQYF
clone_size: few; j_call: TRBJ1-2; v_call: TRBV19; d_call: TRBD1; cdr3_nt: TGTGCCAGTAGTATCCCACAGGGGGCATGGTATGGCTACACCTTC; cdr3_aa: CASSIPQGAWYGYTF
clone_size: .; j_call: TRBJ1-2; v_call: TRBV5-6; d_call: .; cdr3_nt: TGTGCCAGCAGCTTGAAGCGTTTTAACTATGGCTACACCTTC; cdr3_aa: CASSLKRFNYGYTF
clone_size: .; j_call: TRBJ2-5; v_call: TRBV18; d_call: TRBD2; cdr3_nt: TGTGCCAGCTCGTCGATCGGGACTAGCGGGAGGCAGACCCAGTACTTC; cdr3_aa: CASSSIGTSGRQTQYF
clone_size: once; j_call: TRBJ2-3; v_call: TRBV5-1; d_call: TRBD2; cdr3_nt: TGCGCCAGCAGCTTGGGACTAGCGGGGGGCGCTGATACGCAGTATTTT; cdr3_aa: CASSLGLAGGADTQYF
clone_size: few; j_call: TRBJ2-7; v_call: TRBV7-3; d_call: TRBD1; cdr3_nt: TGTGCCAGCAGCCCTGGGGACAGGAACTTTGACGAGCAGTACTTC; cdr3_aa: CASSPGDRNFDEQYF
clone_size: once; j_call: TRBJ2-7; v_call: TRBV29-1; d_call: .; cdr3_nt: TGCAGCGTTGATACAGGGTTCGATGAGCAGTACTTC; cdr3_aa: CSVDTGFDEQYF